These T cell receptor beta chains were read from a single sample in a study of patients and donors after allogeneic stem cell transplantation. MiXCR, applied by TCRdb to the RT-PCR reads, yields one record per CDR3 protein. This table holds 150,000 to 200,000 distinct CDR3 sequences, 40% to 45% found once. Material: blood, either unsorted or a sorted T cell fraction (not recorded which). Receptor source: a human donor who was either an allogeneic HSCT recipient or a stem cell or donor lymphocyte infusion donor (not recorded which). It is not recorded whose cells these are; they may come from a transplant donor. Both conserved end residues are part of each CDR3. The D gene is left open where the match is weak. Rows may omit the clone size; those that give it use once, few, many or a size class.

few | TRBJ2-2 | TRBD1 | TRBV29-1 | TGCAGCGTTGCCCCCGGGGACAGGAACACCGGGGAGCTGTTTTTT | CSVAPGDRNTGELFF
few | TRBJ1-1 | - | TRBV29-1 | TGCAGCGTTATCGGTGCAGGGCGGGGCACTGAAGCTTTCTTT | CSVIGAGRGTEAFF
- | TRBJ2-3 | TRBD2 | TRBV9 | TGTGCCAGCAGCACGACTAGCGGGAGCACAGATACGCAGTATTTT | CASSTTSGSTDTQYF
once | TRBJ2-3 | TRBD1 | TRBV5-1 | TGCGCCAGCGCGGTTGGGCCAGGGGGCGGTACGCAGTATTTT | CASAVGPGGGTQYF
few | TRBJ1-2 | - | TRBV4-2 | TGTGCCAGCAGCCAAGTGGTGTACGGGCACCACTTCCCCATCTATGGCTACACCTTC | CASSQVVYGHHFPIYGYTF
few | TRBJ1-2 | TRBD1 | TRBV20-1 | TGCAGTGCCAACAGGGGCGTTTTGGGCGTAGGCTACACCTTC | CSANRGVLGVGYTF
- | TRBJ2-3 | - | TRBV7-9 | TGTGCCAGCAGCTTAGCGGTCAGCGGAATCACAGATACGCAGTATTTT | CASSLAVSGITDTQYF
once | TRBJ2-7 | - | TRBV7-9 | TGTGCCAGCAGCCCGGGTAACAGGAAGTCCGACGAGCAGTACTTC | CASSPGNRKSDEQYF
few | TRBJ2-2 | TRBD2 | TRBV4-3 | TGCGCCAGCAGCCTGGGGACTAGCGGGGCCTTCGCGAACACCGGGGAGCTGTTTTTT | CASSLGTSGAFANTGELFF
once | TRBJ1-1 | - | TRBV4-1 | TGCGCCAGCAGCCAAGGAGATCGGGGGACTAACACTGAAGCTTTCTTT | CASSQGDRGTNTEAFF
- | TRBJ1-3 | TRBD1 | TRBV5-6 | TGTGCCAGCAGCCGAGGACAGGGATTATCTGGAAACACCATATATTTT | CASSRGQGLSGNTIYF
- | TRBJ2-7 | TRBD1 | TRBV2 | TGTGCCAGCAACTCGGTTGGGACAGGGGGAACCTACGAGCAGTACTTC | CASNSVGTGGTYEQYF
few | TRBJ1-2 | - | TRBV4-1 | TGCGCCAGCAGCCAAGTTGGGGGTTCCCCTACGGGCTATGGCTACACCTTC | CASSQVGGSPTGYGYTF
- | TRBJ2-7 | - | TRBV12-3/TRBV12-4 | TGTGCCAGCAGTTTAACGACGGACCCCGCTTACGAGCAGTACTTC | CASSLTTDPAYEQYF
- | TRBJ2-7 | - | TRBV4-1 | TGCGCCAGCAGCCAAAAAGGAACGGGAGTCTACGAGCAGTACTTC | CASSQKGTGVYEQYF
few | TRBJ2-2 | TRBD1 | TRBV29-1 | TGCAGCGTTAGTGTGACAGGGGACACCGGGGAGCTGTTTTTT | CSVSVTGDTGELFF
- | TRBJ2-7 | - | TRBV5-1 | TGCGCCAGCAGCGATGACAGAACGAGCTACGAGCAGTACTTC | CASSDDRTSYEQYF
- | TRBJ2-7 | TRBD2 | TRBV6-6 | TGTGCCAGCATTTCTAGAGGGACTAGTTCCTACGAGCAGTACTTC | CASISRGTSSYEQYF
- | TRBJ1-1 | - | TRBV7-8 | TGTGCCAGCAGCCCCGAGAGGGTCCAGAACACTGAAGCTTTCTTT | CASSPERVQNTEAFF
few | TRBJ1-2 | - | TRBV12-3/TRBV12-4 | TGTGCCAGCACCCCTTGGATTAACTATGGCTACACCTTC | CASTPWINYGYTF
- | TRBJ1-3 | - | TRBV12-3/TRBV12-4 | TGTGCCAGCAGTACACAGGGTGAATCTGGAAACACCATATATTTT | CASSTQGESGNTIYF
- | TRBJ1-2 | TRBD1 | TRBV3-1 | TGTGCCAGCAGCCAAGTGGGAGGACAGGGGGCGGTTGGCTACACCTTC | CASSQVGGQGAVGYTF
- | TRBJ1-1 | - | TRBV4-3 | TGCGCCAGCAGCCTACATCCACGGGCGGACACTGAAGCTTTCTTT | CASSLHPRADTEAFF
few | TRBJ1-1 | - | TRBV4-1 | TGCGCCAGCAGCCGCGGCCTCATAGGACCTGAAGCTTTCTTT | CASSRGLIGPEAFF
few | TRBJ2-7 | - | TRBV12-3/TRBV12-4 | TGTGCCAGCAGTTTAGCGCCCACCCGGGGGAGGAGACGCTACGAGCAGTACTTC | CASSLAPTRGRRRYEQYF
- | TRBJ1-2 | - | TRBV24-1 | TGTGCCACCAGTGATGCCGCACGGGGAAGGACGAACGGCTACACCTTC | CATSDAARGRTNGYTF
few | TRBJ1-2 | TRBD1 | TRBV29-1 | TGCAGCGTTCTAAGACAGGGCCGGGATGGCTACACCTTC | CSVLRQGRDGYTF
few | TRBJ1-2 | - | TRBV7-9 | TGTGCCAGCAGCCGGACTGATAACTATGGCTACACCTTC | CASSRTDNYGYTF
once | TRBJ2-7 | TRBD1 | TRBV27 | TGTGCCAGCAGTACCGTTACAGGGGGCGAGCAGTACTTC | CASSTVTGGEQYF
few | TRBJ1-1 | - | TRBV28 | TGTGCCAGCAGTCACCGGCGGGGGGCCGGGGACACTGAAGCTTTCTTT | CASSHRRGAGDTEAFF
- | TRBJ1-3 | TRBD1 | TRBV27 | TGTGCCAGCAGTTTCCAGGGGGTCCCCACAGGCACCATATATTTT | CASSFQGVPTGTIYF
- | TRBJ1-1 | TRBD1 | TRBV6-5 | TGTGCCAGCAGTTACCTAACGACAGGGACTGAAGCTTTCTTT | CASSYLTTGTEAFF
- | TRBJ1-6 | - | TRBV12-3/TRBV12-4 | TGTGCCAGCAGGGACCCAGTTGGGGGCTATAATTCACCCCTCCACTTT | CASRDPVGGYNSPLHF
- | TRBJ1-5 | - | TRBV6-2/TRBV6-3 | TGTGCCAGCAGCGACAGAGCTAATCAGCCCCAGCATTTT | CASSDRANQPQHF
few | TRBJ1-5 | - | TRBV6-2/TRBV6-3 | TGTGCCAGCAGAGAGTTAAGCAATCAGCCCCAGCATTTT | CASRELSNQPQHF
few | TRBJ2-1 | - | TRBV7-8 | TGTGCCAGCAGCTTAATAGTCAGCGGGAATGAGCAGTTCTTC | CASSLIVSGNEQFF